This record covers a single TCR beta chain. The antigen it binds to is not known. Per-base quality was not reported, and no clone a single base away is much larger than it. This sample is part of a study of chemoradiotherapy in HPV16-positive cancers (dated by TCRdb to 2021 to 2024). Context from the whole study: Functional T-cell assays on cells from a couple of HPV16-positive patients defined candidate HPV-specific T-cell clones and common TCR motifs. The study set out to ask whether T-cell immunity against the HPV oncoproteins E6 and E7 changes over the course of chemoradiotherapy and whether that immunity affects survival. The candidate HPV-specific TCRs and motifs were then tracked in TCR repertoires from over 80 patients with HPV-related cancers.

Results and caveats for the whole study, not just this receptor: The survival association was reported for HPV16-positive patients, and the functional definition of HPV-specific T cells was derived from only a couple of HPV16-positive patients. In HPV16-positive patients, expansion of HPV-responsive T cells during chemoradiotherapy was found to be associated with improved recurrence-free survival. Expansion of candidate HPV-specific clones and E7-related TCR motifs was observed in the tumor microenvironment during treatment, whereas no such expansion was observed for non-HPV-specific T cells.

Because repertoires were sampled repeatedly during chemoradiotherapy, clonal expansion in the tumor microenvironment could be followed. The cysteine opens and the phenylalanine closes a CDR3 of 15 amino acids. The entry retains the CDR3 DNA only, 45 bases that are in frame from base 1. CDR1 and CDR2, looked up from the germline V gene, are SGHAT and FQNNGV. Trimmed from V: 5 bases; trimmed from J: 3 bases; junction bases lacking a gene match: 4. Library method: the immunoSEQ multiplex PCR assay. This immuneACCESS table, as held by TCRdb, lists in-frame sequences with V and J called but not all clones. Of the missing ones, under half trace to an unresolved V gene in checked studies; the others have no known cause. For this sample the table gives tens of thousands of clones, of which about 91% were detected only once. Approximately 4.6% of the sample lies in the top ten.

This specimen consisted of blood, obtained from a patient who underwent chemoradiotherapy. The chain is encoded by TRBV11-2 joined to TRBJ2-2; 9 nucleotides in the junction match TRBD2. This receptor was identified in a human donor with HPV-associated anogenital cancer. The DNA sequence follows: TGTGCCAGCAGCCGCGGGGGGGCGGACACCGGGGAGCTGTTTTTT. Protein translation: CASSRGGADTGELFF.